The 22 T cell receptor beta chains listed next were all sequenced from one sample in a study of Graves' ophthalmopathy and Graves' hyperthyroidism. Amplification of the TCR beta CDR3 regions used RNA transcripts (as template). First-round RT-PCR with HTBI primers preceded a second-round multiplex PCR. Using its own MiXCR run on the multiplex PCR reads, TCRdb lists one record per CDR3 protein. The top ten hold roughly 10% of the sample, which has 1 million to 1.3 million distinct CDR3 sequences, roughly 35% seen once. Sequenced: peripheral blood or thyroid tissue (not recorded which). The receptors shown here come from an adult man with Graves' hyperthyroidism.

V is TRBV4-3 and J is TRBJ2-7; possibly TRBD1 for D (6 bases). Germline CDR1 LGHNA, CDR2 YSLEER. The length of the CDR3 is 15 residues. V lost 8 bases, J lost 3 bases, and 20 bases lay in between. The CDR3 loop is CASSDRRTADYEQYF. CDR3 DNA: TGCGCCAGCTCAGACCGGAGGACAGCCGACTACGAGCAGTACTTC.

The chain employs TRBV6-6 and TRBJ1-2, with a tentative D call TRBD1 (6 bases). The CDR3 covers 15 residues. Germline V gene sequence: CDR1 MNHNY, CDR2 SVGAGI (reference sequence). Trimming removed 4 bases from V and 0 bases from J, with 12 bases in between. CDR3 sequence: CASSLRQASNYGYTF. Written as DNA, the CDR3 is TGTGCCAGCAGTTTACGACAGGCATCTAACTATGGCTACACCTTC.

A note on this clonotype: A read error may account for a junction end that differs from germline. The gene calls are TRBV7-9 and TRBJ2-5; D might be TRBD1 or TRBD2, each matching 5 bases. This CDR3 is built from 16 residues. Looked up from germline, CDR1 is SEHNR and CDR2 is FQNEAQ (reference sequence). In DNA, the CDR3 is TGCGCCAGCAGCTTGGGTTTTTCAGAGGGGCAAGAGACCCAGTACTTC. Translation gives CASSLGFSEGQETQYF.

Comments on this clonotype: Given a much more abundant clone one base away, this may be a read error. The chain employs TRBV7-2 and TRBJ1-6, with D possibly TRBD1 on 6 matching bases. This CDR3 comprises 15 residues. V was clipped by 5 bases and J by 5 bases, with 13 bases between them. Germline lookup yields CDR1 SGHTA and CDR2 FQGNSA. CDR3 sequence: CASSPRTDNNSPLHF. The CDR3 nucleotides are TGTGCCAGCAGCCCCCGGACAGATAATAATTCACCCCTCCACTTT.

The J gene is TRBJ2-7, the V gene TRBV7-8; 10 nucleotides match TRBD2. Unmatched junction bases numbered 10, after V lost 5 bases and J lost 3 bases. CDR3 length: 16 amino acids. CDR1 is SGHVS and CDR2 is FQNEAQ in the germline V gene. The CDR3 DNA reads as TGTGCCAGCAGCAATCAGGGGCTAGCGGGAGACTACGAGCAGTACTTC. Protein: CASSNQGLAGDYEQYF.

The J gene is TRBJ2-2, the V gene TRBV2; D not certain. Germline V gives CDR1 SNHLY, CDR2 FYNNEI. Deletions cut 6 bases from V and 4 bases from J, with 12 bases between. The CDR3 sequence is 14 residues long. CDR3 residues: CASSPLWGTGELFF. For the CDR3, the DNA is TGTGCCAGCAGCCCTCTTTGGGGCACCGGGGAGCTGTTTTTT.

This clonotype was counted ten times or more. The chain couples TRBV6-5 to TRBJ1-5, with TRBD1 matching 11 bases. Germline V gene lookup returns CDR1 MNHEY and CDR2 SVGAGI. J gave up 0 bases and V 0 bases, and 4 bases lay outside the gene matches. The CDR3 covers 18 residues. CDR3 bases: TGTGCCAGCAGTTACTCGTGGACAGGGGGCTCTAGCAATCAGCCCCAGCATTTT. Protein product: CASSYSWTGGSSNQPQHF.

This clonotype was detected ten times or more. The chain joins TRBV6-5 to TRBJ1-5, with D maybe TRBD1 (6 bases). Germline V gene data show CDR1 as MNHEY and CDR2 as SVGAGI. The V end lost 6 bases, the J end lost 6 bases, and 15 bases lay between the germline ends. The CDR3 extends over 14 amino acids. CDR3 nucleotide sequence: TGTGCCAGCAGGCAACAGGGCTCCGGTCAGCCCCAGCATTTT. Translated, it gives CASRQQGSGQPQHF.

This clonotype appeared many times. The chain recombines TRBV12-3 or TRBV12-4 with TRBJ2-7, with 10 bases aligning to TRBD1. The CDR3 has 14 residues. J lost 6 bases, V lost 6 bases, and 8 bases had no gene match. The DNA of the CDR3 is TGTGCCAGCAGGAGGGACAGGGGATCGTCCGAGCAGTACTTC. This gives the protein CASRRDRGSSEQYF.

This clonotype has at least ten counts. The rearrangement uses TRBV9 and TRBJ1-6; 10 nucleotides agree with TRBD1. This CDR3 region has 17 residues. V lost 0 bases and J lost 5; bases outside the gene matches: 5. Germline CDR1 is SGDLS and CDR2 is YYNGEE. The CDR3 reads CASSVEGTGANNSPLHF. The CDR3 nucleotides read TGTGCCAGCAGCGTAGAGGGGACAGGGGCGAATAATTCACCCCTCCACTTT.

This clonotype was counted only a few times. The rearrangement uses TRBV10-3 and TRBJ2-7; a weak D match, TRBD1 (5 bases). The CDR3 loop spans 15 amino acids. The V gene's germline CDR1 is ENHRY and CDR2 SYGVKD. Trimming shortened V by 0 bases and J by 5 bases, and 14 bases separated the two germline ends. The CDR3: CAISESGQGFHEQYF. The CDR3 DNA is TGTGCCATCAGTGAGTCAGGGCAGGGCTTCCACGAGCAGTACTTC.

The chain is built from TRBV29-1 and TRBJ1-4; the match to TRBD1 covers 8 bases. V dropped 6 bases and J dropped 0; count of bases not matched to a gene: 3. The CDR3 is made up of 14 amino acids. CDR1 is SQVTM, CDR2 ANQGSEA, per germline. CDR3 sequence reads: CSVTTGATNEKLFF. Written as DNA, the CDR3 is TGCAGCGTCACGACAGGGGCAACTAATGAAAAACTGTTTTTT.

The chain joins TRBV10-3 to TRBJ2-6; D is possibly TRBD1 (6 bases). Looked up from germline, CDR1 is ENHRY and CDR2 is SYGVKD. The CDR3 extends over 16 amino acids. V was pared by 6 bases and J by 1 base, with 13 bases between. The CDR3 loop reads CAISSGVGSGANVLTF. The CDR3 nucleotides read TGTGCCATCAGCTCAGGGGTCGGTTCTGGGGCCAACGTCCTGACTTTC.

This clonotype was counted at least ten times. The J gene is TRBJ1-2, the V gene TRBV19, with TRBD1 identical over 7 bases. CDR1 LNHDA and CDR2 SQIVND come from the germline V gene (reference sequence). V shed 6 bases and J 5 bases; nucleotides not matched to a gene: 3. This CDR3 has 12 amino acids. In DNA form, the CDR3 reads TGTGCCAGTAGGCCAGGGGGTTATGGCTACACCTTC. This sequence encodes CASRPGGYGYTF.

This clonotype was picked up one time. The junction departs from germline at one end; a sequencing error may be responsible. The genes are TRBV29-1 and TRBJ1-1; D is ambiguous. The CDR3 has 14 amino acids. CDR1 and CDR2 from the germline V gene are SQVTM and ANQGSEA. The CDR3 nucleotides are TGCAGCGTCGAAGCTGGCAGTGTGGACACTGAAGCTTTCTTT. This sequence encodes CSVEAGSVDTEAFF.

The rearrangement uses TRBV9 and TRBJ1-4, with D uncertain. Germline lookup yields CDR1 SGDLS and CDR2 YYNGEE. The length of the CDR3 is 15 residues. With 3 bases removed from V and 0 bases from J, the gap between germline ends came to 9 bases. The chain's CDR3 is CASSATEATNEKLFF. CDR3 in DNA: TGTGCCAGCAGCGCTACAGAGGCAACTAATGAAAAACTGTTTTTT.

This clonotype was recorded at least ten times. The CDR3 sequence: CASTLDGTRYAEQYF. The CDR3 DNA reads as TGTGCCAGCACCTTAGACGGGACGCGATATGCCGAGCAGTACTTC. The chain carries TRBV2 and TRBJ2-7; TRBD1 or TRBD2 may be the D gene (5 bases each). The CDR3 loop spans 15 amino acids. With 7 bases removed from V and 6 bases from J, the gap between germline ends came to 22 bases. Germline-derived CDR1 and CDR2 are SNHLY and FYNNEI.

This clonotype was counted between two and nine times. CDR3 in amino acids: CASSLDFGQGEAFF. CDR3 nucleotides: TGTGCCAGCAGCTTGGACTTTGGACAGGGTGAAGCTTTCTTT. The chain recombines TRBV5-6 with TRBJ1-1, with 8 bases fitting TRBD1. Germline lookup yields CDR1 SGHDT and CDR2 YYEEEE. CDR3 size: 14 residues. V shed 0 bases and J 7 bases; nucleotides not matched to a gene: 5.

V and J are TRBV29-1 and TRBJ1-1; 8 nucleotides line up with TRBD1. Germline V lookup: CDR1 SQVTM, CDR2 ANQGSEA. This CDR3 region has 14 residues. With 8 bases clipped from V and 4 bases from J, the junction kept 12 bases outside the gene matches. The CDR3 reads CSFRQGAFGTEAFF. DNA for the CDR3: TGCAGCTTTAGGCAGGGGGCGTTTGGCACTGAAGCTTTCTTT.

V and J are TRBV9 and TRBJ2-5; 10 bases match TRBD2. With V trimmed by 1 base and J by 5 bases, 8 bases remained unmatched. The CDR3 is made up of 16 amino acids. Germline CDR1 is SGDLS and CDR2 is YYNGEE. The CDR3 is CASSVLQRGGWETQYF. CDR3 DNA sequence: TGTGCCAGCAGCGTATTACAGCGGGGGGGCTGGGAGACCCAGTACTTC. Supplemented by reference TRBV9 and TRBJ2-5, the full variable domain reads DSGVTQTPKHLITATGQRVTLRCSPRSGDLSVYWYQQSLDQGLQFLIQYYNGEERAKGNILERFSAQQFPDLHSELNLSSLELGDSALYFCASSVLQRGGWETQYFGPGTRLLVL.

V and J are TRBV29-1 and TRBJ1-1; D is ambiguous. The CDR3 is 14 amino acids. Germline V lookup: CDR1 SQVTM, CDR2 ANQGSEA. Trimming removed 1 base from V and 1 base from J, with 10 bases in between. CDR3 nucleotide sequence: TGCAGCGTTGAAGTAGGGAATCCGAACACTGAAGCTTTCTTT. This sequence encodes CSVEVGNPNTEAFF.

This clonotype was picked up a small number of times. The rearrangement joins TRBV12-3 or TRBV12-4 to TRBJ2-2, with D uncertain. Trimming removed 5 bases at V and 2 bases at J, with 9 bases between. The CDR3 totals 14 residues. The CDR3 reads CASSLHLNTGELFF. CDR3 coding DNA: TGTGCCAGCAGTCTCCACCTAAACACCGGGGAGCTGTTTTTT.